A selection of T cell receptor beta chains follows, all from one sample in a study of T cells in Graves' hyperthyroidism and ophthalmopathy. MiXCR, run by TCRdb on the multiplex PCR reads, gives a single entry per CDR3 protein. This sample has more than 550,000 distinct CDR3 sequences, with about 45% found just once. Sample: peripheral blood or thyroid tissue (not recorded which). The receptors stem from an adult man with Graves' disease, either hyperthyroidism or ophthalmopathy (not recorded which). The CDR3 runs from the conserved cysteine through the conserved F or W. D genes are given only for firm matches. Clone sizes are given selectively: once, few, many, or a class where the clone is expanded.

V	J	D	size	DNA	CDR3
TRBV11-3	TRBJ1-1	TRBD1	NA	TGTGCCAGCAGCCAAGGTTGGGACAGGATCATGAACACTGAAGCTTTCTTT	CASSQGWDRIMNTEAFF
TRBV20-1	TRBJ2-5	TRBD1	few	TGCAGTGCTGGGGACAGCAAGAGAACCCAGTACTTC	CSAGDSKRTQYF
TRBV10-3	TRBJ2-7	NA	NA	TGTGCCATCAGTAACCTGGACAGCTACGAGCAGTACTTC	CAISNLDSYEQYF
TRBV24-1	TRBJ1-2	NA	once	TGTGCCACCAGTGATCCGGGACGGTCGATTGGCTACACCTTC	CATSDPGRSIGYTF
TRBV7-9	TRBJ1-2	TRBD1	many	TGTGCCAGCAGCTCTAGCGACAGGGCTGGCTACACCTTC	CASSSSDRAGYTF
TRBV7-9	TRBJ2-7	NA	many	TGTGCCAGCAGCTTAGTCACGGGCGAGCAGTACTTC	CASSLVTGEQYF
TRBV10-3	TRBJ1-2	NA	NA	TGTGCCATCAGGGGTCTCCGGGACACCGATAACTATGGCTACACCTTC	CAIRGLRDTDNYGYTF
TRBV19	TRBJ1-6	NA	many	TGTGCCAGTAGCACGACAGAACTTTCACCCCTCCACTTT	CASSTTELSPLHF
TRBV7-6	TRBJ1-6	NA	many	TGTGCCAGCAGCTTAGCGGGGAAAAGCGGCCCTAATTCACCCCTCCACTTT	CASSLAGKSGPNSPLHF
TRBV24-1	TRBJ1-6	TRBD1	NA	TGTGCCACCATAACCGGGACAGGGACTTTCCACTTT	CATITGTGTFHF
TRBV7-9	TRBJ1-6	NA	many	TGTGCCAGCAGCGGACGAGGGAGATCACCCCTCCACTTT	CASSGRGRSPLHF
TRBV29-1	TRBJ1-2	TRBD1	NA	TGCAGACGGGGACAGTCGAGTCAGTATGGCTACACCTTC	CRRGQSSQYGYTF
TRBV10-1	TRBJ2-5	NA	NA	TGCGCCAGCTCGGATCGGCCTGCTGAGACCCAGTACTTC	CASSDRPAETQYF
TRBV11-3	TRBJ2-5	TRBD1	few	TGTGCCAGCAGCAACGGACAGGGAGGACATACAGAGACCCAGTACTTC	CASSNGQGGHTETQYF
TRBV6-5	TRBJ1-2	NA	few	TGTGCCAGCAGTTACGAGGGCAGAGTCGGAGGCTACACCTTC	CASSYEGRVGGYTF
TRBV7-8	TRBJ1-1	NA	few	TGTGCCAGCAGCTTGAGGGCATCCCCGCCCACTGAAGCTTTCTTT	CASSLRASPPTEAFF
TRBV20-1	TRBJ1-2	NA	few	TGCAGAGCGGAGGGGGGCATCTATGGTGGCTACACCTTC	CRAEGGIYGGYTF
TRBV7-9	TRBJ1-5	NA	many	TGTGCCAGCAGCTTAGGGGACCCCCGGCGAAATCAGCCCCAGCATTTT	CASSLGDPRRNQPQHF
TRBV7-8	TRBJ2-3	TRBD2	few	TGTGCCAGCAGCCACGATGCGGGGGGCACAGATACGCAGTATTTT	CASSHDAGGTDTQYF
TRBV19	TRBJ2-2	NA	few	TGTGCCAGTAACCCCACGATCTTAGGCACCGGGGAGCTGTTTTTT	CASNPTILGTGELFF
TRBV5-1	TRBJ1-2	TRBD1	few	TGCGCCAGCAGCGTGACAGGGGGTTCTAACTATGGCTACACCTTC	CASSVTGGSNYGYTF
TRBV12-3/TRBV12-4	TRBJ1-5	NA	few	TGTGCCAGCAGTTTCTCCGGGGACGGGCCCCAGCATTTT	CASSFSGDGPQHF
TRBV19	TRBJ1-1	NA	NA	TGTGCCAGTAGTATCGGGGGGACTCTTGAAGCTTTCTTT	CASSIGGTLEAFF
TRBV2	TRBJ1-6	NA	many	TGTGCCAGCTCTCAGGACCTCGGGAATTCACCCCTCCACTTT	CASSQDLGNSPLHF
TRBV20-1	TRBJ1-5	TRBD1	once	TGCAGTGCTAGAGATCCTAGCGGGACAGTTCAGCCCCAGCATTTT	CSARDPSGTVQPQHF
TRBV7-2	TRBJ1-4	TRBD1	once	TGTGCCAGCAGCGTTACCGGACAGGGATCTAATGAAAAACTGTTTTTT	CASSVTGQGSNEKLFF
TRBV29-1	TRBJ1-1	NA	NA	TGCAGCTCGTATCACGGACAGAACACTGAAGCTTTCTTT	CSSYHGQNTEAFF
TRBV7-9	TRBJ2-2	TRBD2	few	TGTGCCAGCAGCTCAGCGGGAGGCAGCTACACCGGGGAGCTGTTTTTT	CASSSAGGSYTGELFF
TRBV7-2	TRBJ2-7	TRBD1	many	TGTGCCAGCAGCCCAAACCTTCCCGGGACAGGGGGAGAGCAGTACTTC	CASSPNLPGTGGEQYF
TRBV29-1	TRBJ1-3	NA	NA	TGCAGCAGTTATGGTTTAGACACCATATATTTT	CSSYGLDTIYF
TRBV29-1	TRBJ1-1	TRBD1	NA	TGCAGCACCCTGGGACAGGGGAAAGGTCTGTGGACTGAAGCTTTCTTT	CSTLGQGKGLWTEAFF
TRBV20-1	TRBJ1-1	TRBD1	few	TGCAGTGCTACCCAGAACAGGGGGCTGAACACTGAAGCTTTCTTT	CSATQNRGLNTEAFF
TRBV24-1	TRBJ2-5	NA	many	TGTGCCACCAGTGAACCTCGACAACAAGAGACCCAGTACTTC	CATSEPRQQETQYF
TRBV10-3	TRBJ1-1	TRBD1	many	TGTGCCATCAGTGGCACAGGGGGCGCGGGCACTGAAGCTTTCTTT	CAISGTGGAGTEAFF
TRBV12-3/TRBV12-4	TRBJ1-1	NA	NA	TGTGCCAGCTCACCACCGAAGGGGGGAGGCACTGAAGCTTTCTTT	CASSPPKGGGTEAFF
TRBV10-3	TRBJ1-2	TRBD1	many	TGTGCCATCAGTGAACCAGGACAGGGAGAAAGAGCAAGCTACACCTTC	CAISEPGQGERASYTF
TRBV12-3/TRBV12-4	TRBJ2-2	NA	NA	TGTGCCAGCAGTATGGGGACACCGACCGGGGAGCTGTTTTTT	CASSMGTPTGELFF
TRBV19	TRBJ1-1	TRBD1	NA	TGTGCCAGTAGACAGGGGAATGGGGACACTGAAGCTTTCTTT	CASRQGNGDTEAFF
TRBV25-1	TRBJ1-1	NA	many	TGTGCCAGCAGTGCACCTAGGGGAGCTTTCTTT	CASSAPRGAFF
TRBV7-8	TRBJ1-5	NA	NA	TGTGCCAGCAGCCAAGGGAATTTCGGGTATCAGCCCCAGCATTTT	CASSQGNFGYQPQHF
TRBV9	TRBJ1-2	NA	NA	TGTGCCAGCAGTGAATCAGGAAAGGATGGCTACACCTTC	CASSESGKDGYTF
TRBV5-1	TRBJ1-4	NA	few	TGCGCCAGCAGCTTGTGGAGGGAGGATGGGAAAAAACTGTTTTTT	CASSLWREDGKKLFF
TRBV10-2	TRBJ1-5	NA	many	TGCGCCAGCAGTAGAGGGTTCGCTCAGCCCCAGCATTTT	CASSRGFAQPQHF